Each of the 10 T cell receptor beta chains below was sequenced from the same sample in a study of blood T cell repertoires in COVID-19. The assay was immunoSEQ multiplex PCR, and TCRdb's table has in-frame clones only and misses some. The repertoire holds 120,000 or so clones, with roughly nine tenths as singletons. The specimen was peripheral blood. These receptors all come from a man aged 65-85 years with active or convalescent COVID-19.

CDR3 sequence (DNA): TGTGCCAGCAGTTCGACTCTCTACGAGCAGTACTTC. Protein: CASSSTLYEQYF. The rearrangement links TRBV6-2 or TRBV6-3 to TRBJ2-7; D is unclear. Germline CDR1 reads MNHEY; CDR2 reads SVGEGT. The CDR3 is 12 residues long. V was trimmed by 4 bases and J by 3 bases, leaving 7 bases between them.

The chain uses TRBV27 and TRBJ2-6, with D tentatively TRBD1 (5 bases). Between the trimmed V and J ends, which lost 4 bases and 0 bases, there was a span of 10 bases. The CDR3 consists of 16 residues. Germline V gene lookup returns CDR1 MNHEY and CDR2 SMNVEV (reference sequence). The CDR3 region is CASSSGHTSGANVLTF. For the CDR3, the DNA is TGTGCCAGCAGTTCAGGACATACCTCTGGGGCCAACGTCCTGACTTTC.

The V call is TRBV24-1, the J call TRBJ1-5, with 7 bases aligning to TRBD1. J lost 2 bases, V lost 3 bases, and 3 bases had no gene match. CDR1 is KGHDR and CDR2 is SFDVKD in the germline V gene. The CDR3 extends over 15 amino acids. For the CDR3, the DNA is TGTGCCACCAGTGATCCTACAGGGGGCAATCAGCCCCAGCATTTT. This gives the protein CATSDPTGGNQPQHF.

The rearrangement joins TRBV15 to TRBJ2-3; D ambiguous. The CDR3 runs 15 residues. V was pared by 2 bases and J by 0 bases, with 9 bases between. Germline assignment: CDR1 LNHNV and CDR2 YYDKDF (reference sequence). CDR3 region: CATSRTPLSTDTQYF. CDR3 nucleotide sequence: TGTGCCACCAGCAGAACTCCCCTTAGCACAGATACGCAGTATTTT.

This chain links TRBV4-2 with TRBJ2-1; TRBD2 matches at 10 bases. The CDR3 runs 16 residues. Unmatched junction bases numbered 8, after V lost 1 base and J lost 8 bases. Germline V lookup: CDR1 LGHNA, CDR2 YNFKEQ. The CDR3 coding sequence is TGTGCCAGCAGCCAAGGGCTAGCGGGAGCCCCTGATGAGCAGTTCTTC. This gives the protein CASSQGLAGAPDEQFF.

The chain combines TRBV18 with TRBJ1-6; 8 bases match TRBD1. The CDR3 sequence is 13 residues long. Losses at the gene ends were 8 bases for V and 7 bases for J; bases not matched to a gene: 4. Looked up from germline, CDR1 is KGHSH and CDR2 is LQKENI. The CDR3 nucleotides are TGTGCCAGCGCGACAGGGGAGAATTCACCCCTCCACTTT. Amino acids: CASATGENSPLHF.

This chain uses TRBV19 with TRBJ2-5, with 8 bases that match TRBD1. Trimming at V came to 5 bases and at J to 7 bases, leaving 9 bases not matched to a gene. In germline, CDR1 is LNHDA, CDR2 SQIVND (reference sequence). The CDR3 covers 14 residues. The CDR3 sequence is CASSPTGVEGTQYF. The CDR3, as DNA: TGTGCCAGTAGTCCGACAGGGGTTGAAGGGACCCAGTACTTC.

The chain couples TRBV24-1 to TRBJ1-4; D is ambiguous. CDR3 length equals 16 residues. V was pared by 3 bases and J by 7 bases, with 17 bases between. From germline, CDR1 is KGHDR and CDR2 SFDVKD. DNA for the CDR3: TGTGCCACCAGTGATCCGGGATCAAGGACCGTTGAAAAACTGTTTTTT. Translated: CATSDPGSRTVEKLFF.

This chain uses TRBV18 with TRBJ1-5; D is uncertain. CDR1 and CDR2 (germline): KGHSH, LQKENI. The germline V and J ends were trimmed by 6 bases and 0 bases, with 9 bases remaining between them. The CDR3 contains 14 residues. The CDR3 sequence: CASSVAYSNQPQHF. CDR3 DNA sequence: TGTGCCAGCTCTGTAGCCTATAGCAATCAGCCCCAGCATTTT.

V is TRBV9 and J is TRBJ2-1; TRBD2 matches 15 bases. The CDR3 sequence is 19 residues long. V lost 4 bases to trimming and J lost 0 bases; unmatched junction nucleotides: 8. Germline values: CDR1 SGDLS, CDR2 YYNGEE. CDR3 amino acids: CASSPEGTSGGSSYNEQFF. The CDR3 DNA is TGTGCCAGCAGCCCCGAGGGGACTAGCGGGGGGAGCTCCTACAATGAGCAGTTCTTC. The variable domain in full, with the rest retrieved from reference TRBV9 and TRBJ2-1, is DSGVTQTPKHLITATGQRVTLRCSPRSGDLSVYWYQQSLDQGLQFLIQYYNGEERAKGNILERFSAQQFPDLHSELNLSSLELGDSALYFCASSPEGTSGGSSYNEQFFGPGTRLTVL.